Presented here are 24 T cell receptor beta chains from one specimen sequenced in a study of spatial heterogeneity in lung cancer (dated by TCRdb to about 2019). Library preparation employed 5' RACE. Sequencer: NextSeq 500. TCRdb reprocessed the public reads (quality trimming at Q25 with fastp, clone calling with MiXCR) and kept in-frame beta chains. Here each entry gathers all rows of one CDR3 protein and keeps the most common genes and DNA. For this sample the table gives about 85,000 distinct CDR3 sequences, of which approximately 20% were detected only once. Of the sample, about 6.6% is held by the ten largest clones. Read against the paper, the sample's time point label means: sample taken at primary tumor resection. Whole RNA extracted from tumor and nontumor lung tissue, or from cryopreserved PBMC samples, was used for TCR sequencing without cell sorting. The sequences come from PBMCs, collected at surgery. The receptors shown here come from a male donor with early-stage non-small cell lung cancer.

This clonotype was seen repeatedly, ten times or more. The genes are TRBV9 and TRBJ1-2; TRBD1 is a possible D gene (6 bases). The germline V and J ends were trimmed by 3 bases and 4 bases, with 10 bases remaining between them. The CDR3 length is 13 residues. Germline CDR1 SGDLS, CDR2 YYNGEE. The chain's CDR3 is CASSAQGAYGYTF. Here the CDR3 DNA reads TGTGCCAGCAGCGCACAGGGAGCCTATGGCTACACCTTC.

CDR3 in amino acids: CASRLTVSSGNTIYF. In DNA, the CDR3 is TGTGCCAGCAGACTTACGGTTAGCTCTGGAAACACCATATATTTT. The gene calls are TRBV6-5 and TRBJ1-3; D not resolved. Trimming shortened V by 6 bases and J by 0 bases, and 12 bases separated the two germline ends. The germline V gene encodes CDR1 MNHEY and CDR2 SVGAGI. This CDR3 contains 15 residues.

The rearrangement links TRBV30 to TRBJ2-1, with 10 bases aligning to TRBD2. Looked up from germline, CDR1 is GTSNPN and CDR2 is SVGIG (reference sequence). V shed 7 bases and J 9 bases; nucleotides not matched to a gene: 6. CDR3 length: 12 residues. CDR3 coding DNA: TGTGCCTCCCAGCGGGAGGGTGTTGAGCAGTTCTTC. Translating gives CASQREGVEQFF.

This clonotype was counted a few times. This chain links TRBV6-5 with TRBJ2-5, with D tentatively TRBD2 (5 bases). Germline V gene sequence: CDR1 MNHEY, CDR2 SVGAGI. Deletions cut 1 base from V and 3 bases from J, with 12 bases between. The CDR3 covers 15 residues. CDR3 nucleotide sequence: TGTGCCAGCAGTTACTACCCTACGGGAAAAGAGACCCAGTACTTC. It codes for CASSYYPTGKETQYF.

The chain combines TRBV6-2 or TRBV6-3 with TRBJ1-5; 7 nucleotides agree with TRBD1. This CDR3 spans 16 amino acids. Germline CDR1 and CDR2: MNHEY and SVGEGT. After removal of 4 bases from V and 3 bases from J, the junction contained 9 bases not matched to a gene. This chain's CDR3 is CASSFIQGIINQPQHF. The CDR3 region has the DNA TGTGCCAGCAGTTTCATACAGGGGATTATCAATCAGCCCCAGCATTTT.

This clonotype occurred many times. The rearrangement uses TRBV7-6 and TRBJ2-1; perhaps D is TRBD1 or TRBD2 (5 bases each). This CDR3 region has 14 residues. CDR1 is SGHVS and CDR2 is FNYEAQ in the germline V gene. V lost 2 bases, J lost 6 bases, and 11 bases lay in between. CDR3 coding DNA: TGTGCCAGCAGCTTACCTTCGGGGACCAATGAGCAGTTCTTC. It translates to CASSLPSGTNEQFF.

CDR3 loop: CASSATGTEIYEQYF. For the CDR3, the DNA is TGTGCCAGCAGTGCTACCGGGACCGAAATCTACGAGCAGTACTTC. The chain combines TRBV28 with TRBJ2-7; D could derive from TRBD1 or TRBD2 (5 bases each). There are 15 residues in the CDR3. Germline V gene data show CDR1 as MDHEN and CDR2 as SYDVKM. Trimming removed 5 bases at V and 3 bases at J, with 17 bases between.

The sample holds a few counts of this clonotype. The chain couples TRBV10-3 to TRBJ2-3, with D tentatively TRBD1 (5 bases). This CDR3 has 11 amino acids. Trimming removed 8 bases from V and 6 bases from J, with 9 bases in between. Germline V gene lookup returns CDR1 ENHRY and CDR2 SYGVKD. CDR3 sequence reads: CAIGAADTQYF. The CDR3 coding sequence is TGTGCCATCGGGGCCGCTGATACGCAGTATTTT.

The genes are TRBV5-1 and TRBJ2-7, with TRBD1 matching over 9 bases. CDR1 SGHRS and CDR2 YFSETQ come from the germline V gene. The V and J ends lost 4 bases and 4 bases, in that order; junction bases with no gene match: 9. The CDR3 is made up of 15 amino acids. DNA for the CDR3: TGCGCCAGCAGCCTTCACCCCGGGACAGGGTACGAGCAGTACTTC. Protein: CASSLHPGTGYEQYF.

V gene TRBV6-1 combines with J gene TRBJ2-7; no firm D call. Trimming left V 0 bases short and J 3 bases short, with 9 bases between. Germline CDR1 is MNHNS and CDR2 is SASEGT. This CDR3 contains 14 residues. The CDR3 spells CASSEAPAFYEQYF. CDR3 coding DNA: TGTGCCAGCAGTGAAGCTCCGGCCTTCTACGAGCAGTACTTC.

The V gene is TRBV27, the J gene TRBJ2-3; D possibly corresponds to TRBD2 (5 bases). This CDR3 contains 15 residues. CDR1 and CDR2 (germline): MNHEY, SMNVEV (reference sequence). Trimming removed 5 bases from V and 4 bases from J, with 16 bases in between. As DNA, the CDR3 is TGTGCCAGCAGTGCCACACGGACGCGGGCAGATACGCAGTATTTT. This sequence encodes CASSATRTRADTQYF.

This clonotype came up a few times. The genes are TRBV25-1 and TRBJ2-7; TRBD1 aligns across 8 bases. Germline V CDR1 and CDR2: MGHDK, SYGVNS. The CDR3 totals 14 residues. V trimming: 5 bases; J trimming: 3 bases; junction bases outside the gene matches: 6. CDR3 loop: CASSSPDRGYEQYF. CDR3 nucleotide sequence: TGTGCCAGCAGTAGTCCTGACAGGGGCTACGAGCAGTACTTC.

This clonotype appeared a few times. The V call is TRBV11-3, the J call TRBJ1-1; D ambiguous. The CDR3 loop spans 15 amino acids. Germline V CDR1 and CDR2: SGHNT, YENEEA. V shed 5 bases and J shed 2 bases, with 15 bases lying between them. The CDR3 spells CASSPNSIQNTEAFF. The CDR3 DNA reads TGTGCCAGCAGCCCGAATTCGATTCAAAACACTGAAGCTTTCTTT.

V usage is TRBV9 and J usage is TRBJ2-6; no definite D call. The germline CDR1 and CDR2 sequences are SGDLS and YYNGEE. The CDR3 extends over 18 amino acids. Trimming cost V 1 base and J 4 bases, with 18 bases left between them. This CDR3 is CASSVNPSMEPGANVLTF. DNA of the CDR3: TGTGCCAGCAGCGTAAATCCTTCCATGGAACCCGGGGCCAACGTCCTGACTTTC. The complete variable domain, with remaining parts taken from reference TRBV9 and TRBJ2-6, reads DSGVTQTPKHLITATGQRVTLRCSPRSGDLSVYWYQQSLDQGLQFLIQYYNGEERAKGNILERFSAQQFPDLHSELNLSSLELGDSALYFCASSVNPSMEPGANVLTFGAGSRLTVL.

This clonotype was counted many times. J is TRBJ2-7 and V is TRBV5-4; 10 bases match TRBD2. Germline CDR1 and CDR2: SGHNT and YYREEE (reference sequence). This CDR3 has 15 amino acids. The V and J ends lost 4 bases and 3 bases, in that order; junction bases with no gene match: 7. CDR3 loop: CASSPTSGVDYEQYF. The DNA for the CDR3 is TGTGCCAGCAGCCCAACTAGCGGGGTGGACTACGAGCAGTACTTC.

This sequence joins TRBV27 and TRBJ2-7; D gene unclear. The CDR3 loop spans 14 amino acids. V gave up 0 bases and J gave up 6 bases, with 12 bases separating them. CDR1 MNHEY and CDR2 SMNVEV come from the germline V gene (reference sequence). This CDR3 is CASSLSGRLSEQYF. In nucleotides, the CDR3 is TGTGCCAGCAGTTTATCGGGTAGACTCAGCGAGCAGTACTTC.

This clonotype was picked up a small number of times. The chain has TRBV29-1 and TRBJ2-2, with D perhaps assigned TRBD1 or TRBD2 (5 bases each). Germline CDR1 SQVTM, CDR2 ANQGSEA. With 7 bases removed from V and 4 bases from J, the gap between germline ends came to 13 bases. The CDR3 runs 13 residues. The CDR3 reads CSGGIGATGELFF. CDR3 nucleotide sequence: TGCAGCGGGGGGATTGGGGCCACCGGGGAGCTGTTTTTT.

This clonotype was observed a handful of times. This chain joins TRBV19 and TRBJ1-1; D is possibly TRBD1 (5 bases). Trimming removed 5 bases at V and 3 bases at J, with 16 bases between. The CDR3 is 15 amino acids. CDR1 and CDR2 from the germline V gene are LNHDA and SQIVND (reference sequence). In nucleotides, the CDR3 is TGTGCCAGTAGTCCACGACAGAGCAAGGACACTGAAGCTTTCTTT. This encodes CASSPRQSKDTEAFF.

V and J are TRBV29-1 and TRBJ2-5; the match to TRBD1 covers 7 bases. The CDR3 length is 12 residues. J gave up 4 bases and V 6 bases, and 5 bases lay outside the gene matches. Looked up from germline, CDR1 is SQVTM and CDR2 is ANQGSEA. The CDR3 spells CSVGTALETQYF. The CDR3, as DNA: TGCAGCGTGGGGACAGCTTTAGAGACCCAGTACTTC.

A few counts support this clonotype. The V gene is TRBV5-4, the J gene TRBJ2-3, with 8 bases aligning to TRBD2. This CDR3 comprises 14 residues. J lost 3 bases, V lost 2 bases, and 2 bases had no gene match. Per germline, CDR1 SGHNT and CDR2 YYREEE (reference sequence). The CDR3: CASSFSGVTDTQYF. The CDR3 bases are TGTGCCAGCAGCTTTAGCGGGGTAACAGATACGCAGTATTTT.

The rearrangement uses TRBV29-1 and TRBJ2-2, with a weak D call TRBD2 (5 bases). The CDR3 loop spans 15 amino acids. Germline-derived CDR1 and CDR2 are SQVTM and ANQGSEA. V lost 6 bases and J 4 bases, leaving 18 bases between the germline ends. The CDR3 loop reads CSVKGVQGGTGELFF. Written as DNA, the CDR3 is TGCAGCGTCAAAGGTGTTCAAGGAGGCACCGGGGAGCTGTTTTTT.

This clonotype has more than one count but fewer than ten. In DNA form, the CDR3 reads TGCGCCAGCAGCCAAGATGGGGGACAGGGTCGAGAGCAGTACTTC. It is translated as CASSQDGGQGREQYF. V gene TRBV4-1 combines with J gene TRBJ2-7; 9 positions match TRBD1. This CDR3 region has 15 residues. CDR1 and CDR2 from the germline V gene are MGHRA and YSYEKL. The V segment lost 0 bases and the J segment 7 bases; nucleotides outside the gene matches: 7.

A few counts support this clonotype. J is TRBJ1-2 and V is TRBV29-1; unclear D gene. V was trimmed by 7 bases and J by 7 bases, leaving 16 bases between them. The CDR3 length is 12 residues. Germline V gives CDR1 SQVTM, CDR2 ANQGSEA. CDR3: CSGVEGQRGYTF. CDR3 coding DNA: TGCAGCGGAGTCGAGGGTCAACGTGGCTACACCTTC.

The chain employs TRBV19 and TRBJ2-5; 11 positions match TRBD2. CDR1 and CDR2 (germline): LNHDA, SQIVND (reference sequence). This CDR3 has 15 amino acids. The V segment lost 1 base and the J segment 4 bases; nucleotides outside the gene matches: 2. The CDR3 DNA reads TGTGCCAGTAGTATAGCCCTAGCGGGGGGAGAGACCCAGTACTTC. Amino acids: CASSIALAGGETQYF.